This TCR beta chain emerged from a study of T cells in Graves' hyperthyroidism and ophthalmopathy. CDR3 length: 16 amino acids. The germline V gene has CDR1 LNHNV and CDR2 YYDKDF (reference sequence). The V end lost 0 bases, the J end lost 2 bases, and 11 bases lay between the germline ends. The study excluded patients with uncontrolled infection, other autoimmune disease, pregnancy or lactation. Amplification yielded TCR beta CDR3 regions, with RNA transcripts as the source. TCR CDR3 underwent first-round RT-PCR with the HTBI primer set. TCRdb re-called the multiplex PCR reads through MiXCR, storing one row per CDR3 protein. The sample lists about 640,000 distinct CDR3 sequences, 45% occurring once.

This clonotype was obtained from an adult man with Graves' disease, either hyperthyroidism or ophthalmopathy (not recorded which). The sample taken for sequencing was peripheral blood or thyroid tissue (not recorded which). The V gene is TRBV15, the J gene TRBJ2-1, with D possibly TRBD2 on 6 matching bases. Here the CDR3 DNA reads TGTGCCACCAGCAGAGATAGCGGCCTCACCTACAATGAGCAGTTCTTC. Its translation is CATSRDSGLTYNEQFF.